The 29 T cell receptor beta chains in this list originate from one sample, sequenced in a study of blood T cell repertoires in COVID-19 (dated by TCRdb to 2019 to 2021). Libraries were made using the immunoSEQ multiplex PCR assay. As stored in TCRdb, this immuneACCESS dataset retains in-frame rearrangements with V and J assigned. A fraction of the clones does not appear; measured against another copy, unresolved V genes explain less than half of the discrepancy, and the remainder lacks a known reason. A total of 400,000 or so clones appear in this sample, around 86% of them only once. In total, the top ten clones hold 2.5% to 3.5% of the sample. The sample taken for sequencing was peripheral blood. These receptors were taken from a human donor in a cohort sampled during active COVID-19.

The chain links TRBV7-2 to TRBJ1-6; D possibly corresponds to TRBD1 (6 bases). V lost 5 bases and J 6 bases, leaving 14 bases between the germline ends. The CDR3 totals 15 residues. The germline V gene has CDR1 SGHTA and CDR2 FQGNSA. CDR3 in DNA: TGTGCCAGCAGCCCCCAGGGGCAGATTAATTCACCCCTCCACTTT. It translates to CASSPQGQINSPLHF. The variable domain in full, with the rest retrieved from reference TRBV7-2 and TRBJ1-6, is GAGVSQSPSNKVTEKGKDVELRCDPISGHTALYWYRQSLGQGLEFLIYFQGNSAPDKSGLPSDRFSAERTGGSVSTLTIQRTQQEDSAVYLCASSPQGQINSPLHFGNGTRLTVT.

CDR3 region: CASSDSGVYEQYF. The CDR3 DNA reads TGTGCCAGCAGTGACTCGGGAGTCTACGAGCAGTACTTC. The chain combines TRBV6-4 with TRBJ2-7; perhaps TRBD2 as D (5 bases). From germline, CDR1 is MRHNA and CDR2 SNTAGT. The CDR3 sequence is 13 residues long. V lost 0 bases and J lost 3, with 6 bases in between.

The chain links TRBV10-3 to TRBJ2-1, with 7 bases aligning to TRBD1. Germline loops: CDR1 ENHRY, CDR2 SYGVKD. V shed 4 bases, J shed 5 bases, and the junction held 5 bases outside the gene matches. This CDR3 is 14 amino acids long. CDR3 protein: CAISVPGQDNEQFF. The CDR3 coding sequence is TGTGCCATCAGTGTACCCGGACAGGACAATGAGCAGTTCTTC.

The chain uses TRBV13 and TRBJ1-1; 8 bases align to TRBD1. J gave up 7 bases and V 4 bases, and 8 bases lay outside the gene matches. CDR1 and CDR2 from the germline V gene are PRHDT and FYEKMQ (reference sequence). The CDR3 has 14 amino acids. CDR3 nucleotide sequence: TGTGCCAGCAGCTCCCGCAGGGGGCTTGTTGAAGCTTTCTTT. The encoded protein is CASSSRRGLVEAFF.

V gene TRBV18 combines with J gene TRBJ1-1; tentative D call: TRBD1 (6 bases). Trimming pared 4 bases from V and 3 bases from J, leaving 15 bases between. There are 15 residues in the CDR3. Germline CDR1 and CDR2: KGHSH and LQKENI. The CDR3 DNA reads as TGTGCCAGCTCACGTGCAGGAGCAGGGGACACTGAAGCTTTCTTT. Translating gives CASSRAGAGDTEAFF.

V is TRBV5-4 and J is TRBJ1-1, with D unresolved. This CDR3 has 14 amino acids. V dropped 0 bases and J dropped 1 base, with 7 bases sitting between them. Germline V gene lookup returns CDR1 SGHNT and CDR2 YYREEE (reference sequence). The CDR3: CASSLEIGNTEAFF. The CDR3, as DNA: TGTGCCAGCAGCTTGGAAATCGGGAACACTGAAGCTTTCTTT.

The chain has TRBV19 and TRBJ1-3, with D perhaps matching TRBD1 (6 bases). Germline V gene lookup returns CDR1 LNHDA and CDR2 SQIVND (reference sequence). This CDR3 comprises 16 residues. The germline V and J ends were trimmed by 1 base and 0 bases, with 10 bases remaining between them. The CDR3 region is CASSIGRQASGNTIYF. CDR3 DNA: TGTGCCAGTAGTATAGGCCGACAGGCCTCTGGAAACACCATATATTTT.

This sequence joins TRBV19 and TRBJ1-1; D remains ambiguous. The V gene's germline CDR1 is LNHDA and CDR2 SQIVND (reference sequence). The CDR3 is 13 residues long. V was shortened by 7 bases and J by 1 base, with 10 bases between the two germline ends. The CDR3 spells CASIYGENTEAFF. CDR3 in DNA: TGTGCCAGTATATACGGGGAGAACACTGAAGCTTTCTTT.

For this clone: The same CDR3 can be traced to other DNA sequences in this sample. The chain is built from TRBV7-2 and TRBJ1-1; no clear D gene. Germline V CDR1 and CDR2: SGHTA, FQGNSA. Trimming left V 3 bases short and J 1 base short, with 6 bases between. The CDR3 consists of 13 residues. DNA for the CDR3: TGTGCCAGCAGCTTGGGCAGGAACACTGAAGCTTTCTTT. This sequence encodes CASSLGRNTEAFF.

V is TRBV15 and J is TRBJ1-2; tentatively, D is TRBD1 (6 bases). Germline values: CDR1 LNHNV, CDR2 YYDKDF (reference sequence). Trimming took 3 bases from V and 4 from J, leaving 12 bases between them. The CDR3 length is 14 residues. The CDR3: CATSSGGQPYGYTF. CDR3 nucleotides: TGTGCCACCAGCAGTGGCGGACAGCCCTATGGCTACACCTTC.

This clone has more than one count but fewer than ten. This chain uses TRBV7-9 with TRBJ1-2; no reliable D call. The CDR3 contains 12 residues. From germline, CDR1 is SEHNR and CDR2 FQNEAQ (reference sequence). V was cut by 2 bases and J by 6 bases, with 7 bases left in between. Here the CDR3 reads CASSLNLDGYTF. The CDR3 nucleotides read TGTGCCAGCAGCTTAAATCTTGATGGCTACACCTTC.

CDR3 amino acids: CASSWGLERATEAFF. Here the CDR3 DNA reads TGTGCCAGCAGCTGGGGACTGGAGAGAGCAACTGAAGCTTTCTTT. The chain has TRBV5-6 and TRBJ1-1, with D possibly matching TRBD1 (5 bases). Trimming removed 3 bases from V and 5 bases from J, with 17 bases in between. From germline, CDR1 is SGHDT and CDR2 YYEEEE. This CDR3 region has 15 residues.

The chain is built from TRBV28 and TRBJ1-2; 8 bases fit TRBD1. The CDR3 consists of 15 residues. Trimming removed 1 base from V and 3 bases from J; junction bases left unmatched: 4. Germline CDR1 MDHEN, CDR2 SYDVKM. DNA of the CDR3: TGTGCCAGCAGTTTATCCGCGACAGGGGACTATGGCTACACCTTC. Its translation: CASSLSATGDYGYTF.

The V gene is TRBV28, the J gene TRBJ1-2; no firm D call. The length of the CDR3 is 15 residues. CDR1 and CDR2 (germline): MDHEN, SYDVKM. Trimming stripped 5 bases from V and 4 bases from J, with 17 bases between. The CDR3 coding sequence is TGTGCCAGCAGTCCTCTTCGAGGTTCCCGCTATGGCTACACCTTC. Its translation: CASSPLRGSRYGYTF.

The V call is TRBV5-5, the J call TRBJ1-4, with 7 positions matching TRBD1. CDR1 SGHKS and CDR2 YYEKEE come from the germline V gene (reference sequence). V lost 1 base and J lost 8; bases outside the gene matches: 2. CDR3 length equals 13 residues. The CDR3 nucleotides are TGTGCCAGCAGCTTGACAGGGGAAGAAAAACTGTTTTTT. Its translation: CASSLTGEEKLFF.

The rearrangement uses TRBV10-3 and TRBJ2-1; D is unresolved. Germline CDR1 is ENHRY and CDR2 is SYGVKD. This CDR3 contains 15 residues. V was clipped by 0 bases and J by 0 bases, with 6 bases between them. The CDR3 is CAISESSTSYNEQFF. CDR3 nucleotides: TGTGCCATCAGTGAGTCCTCTACCTCCTACAATGAGCAGTTCTTC.

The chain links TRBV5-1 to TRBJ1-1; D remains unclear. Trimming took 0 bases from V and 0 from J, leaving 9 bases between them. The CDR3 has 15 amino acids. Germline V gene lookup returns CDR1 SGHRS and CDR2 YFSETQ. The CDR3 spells CASSLAAGLNTEAFF. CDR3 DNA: TGCGCCAGCAGCTTGGCCGCGGGGTTGAACACTGAAGCTTTCTTT.

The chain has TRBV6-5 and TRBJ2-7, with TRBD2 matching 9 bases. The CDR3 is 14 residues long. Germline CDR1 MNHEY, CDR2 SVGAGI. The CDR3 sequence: CASSTRTSEPPPSV. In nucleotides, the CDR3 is TGTGCCAGCAGTACCAGGACTAGCGAGCCACCCCCGTCCGTC.

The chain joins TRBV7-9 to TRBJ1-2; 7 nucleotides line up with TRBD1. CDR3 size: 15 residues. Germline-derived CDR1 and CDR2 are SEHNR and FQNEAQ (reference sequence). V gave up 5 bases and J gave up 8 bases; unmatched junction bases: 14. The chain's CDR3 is CASSPQGGTTDGYTF. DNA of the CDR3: TGTGCCAGCAGCCCTCAGGGGGGCACCACGGACGGCTACACCTTC. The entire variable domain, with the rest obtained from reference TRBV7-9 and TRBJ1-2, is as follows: DTGVSQNPRHKITKRGQNVTFRCDPISEHNRLYWYRQTLGQGPEFLTYFQNEAQLEKSRLLSDRFSAERPKGSFSTLEIQRTEQGDSAMYLCASSPQGGTTDGYTFGSGTRLTVV.

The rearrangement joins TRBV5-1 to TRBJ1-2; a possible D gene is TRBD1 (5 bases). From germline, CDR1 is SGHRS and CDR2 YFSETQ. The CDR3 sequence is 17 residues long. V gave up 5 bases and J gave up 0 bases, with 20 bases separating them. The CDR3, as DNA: TGCGCCAGCAGTCTTAGCCGACAGCACCCCGCTAACTATGGCTACACCTTC. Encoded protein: CASSLSRQHPANYGYTF.

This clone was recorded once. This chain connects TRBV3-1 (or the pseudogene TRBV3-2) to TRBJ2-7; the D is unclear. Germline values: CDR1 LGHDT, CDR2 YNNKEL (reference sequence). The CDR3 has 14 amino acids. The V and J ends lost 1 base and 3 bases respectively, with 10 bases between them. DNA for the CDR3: TGTGCCAGCAGCCAAGGAGTAGAGGACTACGAGCAGTACTTC. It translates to CASSQGVEDYEQYF.

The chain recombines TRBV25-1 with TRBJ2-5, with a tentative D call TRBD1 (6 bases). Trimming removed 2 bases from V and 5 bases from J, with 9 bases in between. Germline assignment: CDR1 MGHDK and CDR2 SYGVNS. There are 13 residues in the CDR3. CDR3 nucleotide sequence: TGTGCCAGCAGTGAACAGGGGTGGGAGACCCAGTACTTC. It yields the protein CASSEQGWETQYF. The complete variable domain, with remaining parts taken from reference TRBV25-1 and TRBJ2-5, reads EADIYQTPRYLVIGTGKKITLECSQTMGHDKMYWYQQDPGMELHLIHYSYGVNSTEKGDLSSESTVSRIRTEHFPLTLESARPSHTSQYLCASSEQGWETQYFGPGTRLLVL.

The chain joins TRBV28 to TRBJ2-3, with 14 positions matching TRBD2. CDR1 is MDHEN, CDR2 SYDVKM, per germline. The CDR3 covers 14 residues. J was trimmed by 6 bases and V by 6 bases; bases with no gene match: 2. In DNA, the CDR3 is TGTGCCAGCAGGACTAGCGGGGGGGCCGATACGCAGTATTTT. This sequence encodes CASRTSGGADTQYF.

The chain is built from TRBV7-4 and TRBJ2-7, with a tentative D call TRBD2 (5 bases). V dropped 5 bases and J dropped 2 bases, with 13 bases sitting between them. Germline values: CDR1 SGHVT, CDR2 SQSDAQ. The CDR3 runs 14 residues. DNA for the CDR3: TGTGCCAGCAGCCCACACCTTAGCGCCTACGAGCAGTACTTC. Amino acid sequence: CASSPHLSAYEQYF.

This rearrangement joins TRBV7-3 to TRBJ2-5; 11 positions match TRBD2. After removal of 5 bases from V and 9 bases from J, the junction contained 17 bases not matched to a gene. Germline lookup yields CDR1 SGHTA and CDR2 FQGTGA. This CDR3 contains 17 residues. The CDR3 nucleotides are TGTGCCAGCAGCCCCTCTCCGTTAGCGGGAGGGCCTTCGGCCCAGTACTTC. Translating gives CASSPSPLAGGPSAQYF. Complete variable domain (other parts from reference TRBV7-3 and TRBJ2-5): GAGVSQTPSNKVTEKGKYVELRCDPISGHTALYWYRQSLGQGPEFLIYFQGTGAADDSGLPNDRFFAVRPEGSVSTLKIQRTERGDSAVYLCASSPSPLAGGPSAQYFGPGTRLLVL.

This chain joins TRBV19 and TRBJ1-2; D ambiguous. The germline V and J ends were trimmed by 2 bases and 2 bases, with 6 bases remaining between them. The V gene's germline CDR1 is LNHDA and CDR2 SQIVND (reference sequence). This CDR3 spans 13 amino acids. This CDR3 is CASSINTNYGYTF. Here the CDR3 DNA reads TGTGCCAGTAGTATAAACACCAACTATGGCTACACCTTC.

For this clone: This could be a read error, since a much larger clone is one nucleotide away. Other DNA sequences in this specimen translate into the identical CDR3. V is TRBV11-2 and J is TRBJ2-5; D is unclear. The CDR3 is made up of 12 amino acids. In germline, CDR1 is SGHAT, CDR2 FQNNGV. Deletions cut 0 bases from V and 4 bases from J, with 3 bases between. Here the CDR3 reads CASSLDRETQYF. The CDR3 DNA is TGTGCCAGCAGCTTAGATAGAGAGACCCAGTACTTC.

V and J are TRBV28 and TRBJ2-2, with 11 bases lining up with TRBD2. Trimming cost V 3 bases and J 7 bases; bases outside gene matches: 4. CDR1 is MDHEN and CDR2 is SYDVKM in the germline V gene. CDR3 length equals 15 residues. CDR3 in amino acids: CASSLLAGGNGELFF. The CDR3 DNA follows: TGTGCCAGCAGTTTGCTAGCGGGAGGAAACGGGGAGCTGTTTTTT.

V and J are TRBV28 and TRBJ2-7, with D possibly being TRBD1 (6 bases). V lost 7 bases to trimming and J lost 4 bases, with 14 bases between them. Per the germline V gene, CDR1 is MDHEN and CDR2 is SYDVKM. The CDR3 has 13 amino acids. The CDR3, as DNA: TGTGCCAGCACACTTAGAGGGGGATACGAGCAGTACTTC. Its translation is CASTLRGGYEQYF. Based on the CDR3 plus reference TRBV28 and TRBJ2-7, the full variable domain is DVKVTQSSRYLVKRTGEKVFLECVQDMDHENMFWYRQDPGLGLRLIYFSYDVKMKEKGDIPEGYSVSREKKERFSLILESASTNQTSMYLCASTLRGGYEQYFGPGTRLTVT.